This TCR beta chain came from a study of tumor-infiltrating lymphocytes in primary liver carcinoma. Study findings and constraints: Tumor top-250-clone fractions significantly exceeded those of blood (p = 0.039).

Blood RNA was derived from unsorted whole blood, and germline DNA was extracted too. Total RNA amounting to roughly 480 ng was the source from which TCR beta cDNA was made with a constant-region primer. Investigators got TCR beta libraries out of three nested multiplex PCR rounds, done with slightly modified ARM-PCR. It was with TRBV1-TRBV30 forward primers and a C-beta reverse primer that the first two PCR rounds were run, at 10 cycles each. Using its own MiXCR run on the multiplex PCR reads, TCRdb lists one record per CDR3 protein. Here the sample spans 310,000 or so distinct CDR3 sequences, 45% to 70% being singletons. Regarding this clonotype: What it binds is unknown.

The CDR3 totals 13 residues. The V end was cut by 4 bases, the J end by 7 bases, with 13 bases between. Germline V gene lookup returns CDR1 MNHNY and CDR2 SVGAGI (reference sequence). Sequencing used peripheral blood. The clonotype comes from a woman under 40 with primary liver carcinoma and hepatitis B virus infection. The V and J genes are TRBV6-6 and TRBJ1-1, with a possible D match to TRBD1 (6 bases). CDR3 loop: CASSSIGQIEAFF. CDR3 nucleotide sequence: TGTGCCAGCAGTTCCATCGGACAGATTGAAGCTTTCTTT.